These 25 T cell receptor beta chains came from one sample sequenced in a study of somatic mutations in cytotoxic T cells in rheumatoid arthritis. Some clones are missing from TCRdb's copy, which holds only in-frame ones; the method was immunoSEQ multiplex PCR. The repertoire holds some 2,000 clones, 70% to 90% seen once, with 35% to 50% in the top ten. Sequencing used CD8+ T cells sorted from blood. The receptors stem from an adult with rheumatoid arthritis.

The chain is built from TRBV4-1 and TRBJ2-1, with 11 bases fitting TRBD2. The CDR3 length is 17 residues. CDR1 is MGHRA, CDR2 YSYEKL, per germline. The V and J ends lost 2 bases and 6 bases, in that order; junction bases with no gene match: 9. CDR3 loop: CASSQTSGGPLGNEQFF. The CDR3 region has the DNA TGCGCCAGCAGCCAAACTAGCGGGGGCCCCTTGGGCAATGAGCAGTTCTTC.

This chain connects TRBV11-2 to TRBJ1-1; D is possibly TRBD1 (5 bases). Trimming took 6 bases from V and 3 from J, leaving 20 bases between them. Germline-derived CDR1 and CDR2 are SGHAT and FQNNGV. The CDR3 runs 16 residues. The CDR3 DNA reads as TGTGCCAGCAGGACACCGGGGGGTAGGGTTTACACTGAAGCTTTCTTT. This sequence encodes CASRTPGGRVYTEAFF.

This chain links TRBV28 with TRBJ1-4; 7 bases match TRBD1. After removal of 4 bases from V and 6 bases from J, the junction contained 14 bases not matched to a gene. Germline V gives CDR1 MDHEN, CDR2 SYDVKM. The CDR3 runs 17 residues. The DNA for the CDR3 is TGTGCCAGCAGTTATCTCGGGGGGAGGGGGCGTTATGAAAAACTGTTTTTT. Protein: CASSYLGGRGRYEKLFF.

For the CDR3, the DNA is TGTGCCAGCAGTGATAGGACTAGCGGAGGAGATACGCAGTATTTT. Translating gives CASSDRTSGGDTQYF. The chain joins TRBV6-4 to TRBJ2-3; 10 nucleotides line up with TRBD2. Germline V gives CDR1 MRHNA, CDR2 SNTAGT. The CDR3 runs to 15 residues. Unmatched junction bases numbered 5, after V lost 3 bases and J lost 5 bases.

In DNA form, the CDR3 reads TGCGCCAGCAGCGGGTCAGGGGGTACCTATGGCTACACCTTC. Its protein is CASSGSGGTYGYTF. This chain connects TRBV5-1 to TRBJ1-2; 7 nucleotides line up with TRBD1. The CDR3 runs to 14 residues. The germline V gene has CDR1 SGHRS and CDR2 YFSETQ. With V trimmed by 4 bases and J by 4 bases, 7 bases remained unmatched. Complete variable domain (other parts from reference TRBV5-1 and TRBJ1-2): KAGVTQTPRYLIKTRGQQVTLSCSPISGHRSVSWYQQTPGQGLQFLFEYFSETQRNKGNFPGRFSGRQFSNSRSEMNVSTLELGDSALYLCASSGSGGTYGYTFGSGTRLTVV.

The rearrangement uses TRBV14 and TRBJ2-2; TRBD2 aligns across 7 bases. CDR3 length equals 18 residues. Per germline, CDR1 SGHDN and CDR2 FVKESK. Germline trimming cut 3 bases from V and 4 bases from J; bases unmatched to any gene: 14. The CDR3 reads CASSHSWVQRGLTGELFF. In DNA form, the CDR3 reads TGTGCCAGCAGCCATTCCTGGGTGCAGCGGGGTCTCACCGGGGAGCTGTTTTTT.

Comments on this clone: Other DNA sequences in the sample encode the same CDR3. V is TRBV11-2 and J is TRBJ2-1; the D call may be TRBD1 or TRBD2 (5 bases each). Trimming took 5 bases from V and 9 from J, leaving 14 bases between them. The CDR3 length is 13 residues. From germline, CDR1 is SGHAT and CDR2 FQNNGV. The CDR3 protein is CASSPGTVTEQFF. As DNA, the CDR3 is TGTGCCAGCAGCCCCGGGACCGTGACTGAGCAGTTCTTC.

The J gene is TRBJ2-1, the V gene TRBV2; 9 nucleotides match TRBD1. This CDR3 has 15 residues. V was pared by 6 bases and J by 5 bases, with 8 bases of the junction left unmatched. The germline gives CDR1 SNHLY, CDR2 FYNNEI. The DNA of the CDR3 is TGTGCCAGCAGGGGGACAGGGTCTCGTCACAATGAGCAGTTCTTC. As protein: CASRGTGSRHNEQFF.

In this sample, this clone turned up once. The chain links TRBV9 to TRBJ2-2; 8 positions agree with TRBD2. Germline V gene data show CDR1 as SGDLS and CDR2 as YYNGEE. The CDR3 covers 15 residues. J gave up 4 bases and V 0 bases, and 2 bases lay outside the gene matches. The CDR3 bases are TGTGCCAGCAGCGTAGCGGGGGGGCCCACCGGGGAGCTGTTTTTT. Translating gives CASSVAGGPTGELFF.

The rearrangement uses TRBV7-9 and TRBJ2-5; 10 bases align to TRBD2. Germline CDR1 SEHNR, CDR2 FQNEAQ (reference sequence). The CDR3 contains 13 residues. Germline trimming cut 1 base from V and 13 bases from J; bases unmatched to any gene: 6. The CDR3 region is CASSLEETSGLYF. In nucleotides, the CDR3 is TGTGCCAGCAGCTTAGAGGAGACTAGCGGGTTGTACTTC.

This clone was observed a single time. V is TRBV4-3 and J is TRBJ2-3; 9 bases are a match to TRBD1. Trimming cost V 1 base and J 3 bases; bases outside gene matches: 5. This CDR3 is 16 amino acids long. Per germline, CDR1 LGHNA and CDR2 YSLEER. The CDR3 DNA reads TGCGCCAGCAGCCAAGGTTGGGACAGGGAAACAGATACGCAGTATTTT. Translation gives CASSQGWDRETDTQYF.

Here the CDR3 DNA reads TGCGCCAGCGGACGGTCTGGCGGGGGGGTGACAGATACGCAGTATTTT. Protein product: CASGRSGGGVTDTQYF. This rearrangement joins TRBV5-1 to TRBJ2-3; TRBD2 matches at 9 bases. The CDR3 runs 16 residues. Germline CDR1 reads SGHRS; CDR2 reads YFSETQ. Trimming took 7 bases from V and 3 from J; bases not matched to a gene: 12.

The chain combines TRBV10-1 with TRBJ2-7; D is unclear. Germline CDR1 is WNHNN and CDR2 is SYGVQD (reference sequence). V lost 2 bases and J 0 bases, leaving 14 bases between the germline ends. The CDR3 spans 16 residues. The CDR3 sequence: CASSENHSPFSYEQYF. The CDR3 DNA follows: TGCGCCAGCAGTGAGAATCACAGCCCATTCTCCTACGAGCAGTACTTC.

This chain uses TRBV11-2 with TRBJ1-1; unclear D gene. Per the germline V gene, CDR1 is SGHAT and CDR2 is FQNNGV. Trimming cost V 1 base and J 4 bases, with 4 bases left between them. The CDR3 runs 12 residues. CDR3 region: CASSLVSTEAFF. CDR3 nucleotides: TGTGCCAGCAGCTTAGTTAGCACTGAAGCTTTCTTT.

This chain connects TRBV5-1 to TRBJ2-5, with D tentatively TRBD1 (6 bases). CDR3 length equals 12 residues. Trimming cost V 4 bases and J 9 bases, with 13 bases left between them. The germline gives CDR1 SGHRS, CDR2 YFSETQ. The CDR3 DNA follows: TGCGCCAGCAGCCCCGGGACACGGGCCCAGTACTTC. It is translated as CASSPGTRAQYF.

This clone was picked up one time. The rearrangement uses TRBV27 and TRBJ2-4; no reliable D call. Germline V gives CDR1 MNHEY, CDR2 SMNVEV (reference sequence). The V end lost 0 bases, the J end lost 7 bases, and 7 bases lay between the germline ends. CDR3 length: 13 amino acids. The CDR3 DNA sequence: TGTGCCAGCAGTTTATCGATTGGGAACATTCAGTACTTC. Translated, it gives CASSLSIGNIQYF.

The V call is TRBV5-6, the J call TRBJ1-2; perhaps TRBD1 as D (5 bases). Germline loops: CDR1 SGHDT, CDR2 YYEEEE. Trimming took 3 bases from V and 8 from J, leaving 17 bases between them. The length of the CDR3 is 14 residues. The CDR3 DNA follows: TGTGCCAGCAGCTGGGGGACTACCGAGTGGGGCTACACCTTC. Residues: CASSWGTTEWGYTF.

This clone was seen just once. The chain has TRBV15 and TRBJ2-7; D not resolved. The CDR3 length is 12 residues. CDR1 LNHNV and CDR2 YYDKDF come from the germline V gene (reference sequence). V was trimmed by 0 bases and J by 4 bases, leaving 4 bases between them. The CDR3: CATSRDRYEQYF. CDR3 sequence (DNA): TGTGCCACCAGCAGAGATAGATACGAGCAGTACTTC.

Only a few counts were recorded for this clone. The chain combines TRBV2 with TRBJ2-2; 9 positions match TRBD2. CDR3 size: 16 residues. Trimming removed 3 bases from V and 4 bases from J; junction bases left unmatched: 6. Germline values: CDR1 SNHLY, CDR2 FYNNEI. CDR3 DNA sequence: TGTGCCAGCAGTGATGGGCTAGCGGGGTCCACCGGGGAGCTGTTTTTT. Translated, it gives CASSDGLAGSTGELFF.

The V call is TRBV7-7, the J call TRBJ2-7; no reliable D call. V was shortened by 1 base and J by 0 bases, with 10 bases between the two germline ends. This CDR3 region has 15 residues. Germline CDR1 and CDR2: SSHAT and FNYEAQ (reference sequence). The CDR3 DNA reads as TGTGCCAGCAGCTTAGAGCACGGAAGCTCCTACGAGCAGTACTTC. Its translation: CASSLEHGSSYEQYF.

For this clone: The junction departs from the called germline gene at one end, perhaps through a read error. V and J are TRBV7-7 and TRBJ1-5, with no clear D. The CDR3 spans 17 residues. Germline-derived CDR1 and CDR2 are SSHAT and FNYEAQ (reference sequence). Here the CDR3 DNA reads TGTGCCGGCAGCCCTAACCCGGGTAGTCGAAGCAATCAGCCCCAGCATTTT. Protein product: CAGSPNPGSRSNQPQHF. The full variable domain, in which reference TRBV7-7 and TRBJ1-5 provide the parts outside the CDR3, is GAGVSQSPRYKVTKRGQDVTLRCDPISSHATLYWYQQALGQGPEFLTYFNYEAQPDKSGLPSDRFSAERPEGSISTLTIQRTEQRDSAMYRCAGSPNPGSRSNQPQHFGDGTRLSIL.

V and J are TRBV2 and TRBJ1-5; 7 nucleotides match TRBD1. This CDR3 spans 16 amino acids. V was clipped by 4 bases and J by 0 bases; unmatched bases: 6. Per the germline V gene, CDR1 is SNHLY and CDR2 is FYNNEI. The CDR3 DNA reads as TGTGCCAGCAGTGTAGACAGGGAGTATAGCAATCAGCCCCAGCATTTT. It yields the protein CASSVDREYSNQPQHF.

This clone turned up a few times. The chain is built from TRBV7-6 and TRBJ1-5; D call uncertain. Germline CDR1 reads SGHVS; CDR2 reads FNYEAQ. Trimming took 1 base from V and 7 from J, leaving 11 bases between them. CDR3 length: 14 amino acids. DNA of the CDR3: TGTGCCAGCAGCTTAGGCCCGGGGTACCAGCCCCAGCATTTT. Translated: CASSLGPGYQPQHF.

This clone was seen just once. The chain couples TRBV2 to TRBJ1-2; no definite D call. CDR3 size: 13 residues. Per germline, CDR1 SNHLY and CDR2 FYNNEI. V lost 9 bases, J lost 2 bases, and 13 bases lay in between. The CDR3 DNA reads TGTGCCAGTCCTGAGCGCAGAAACTATGGCTACACCTTC. Protein: CASPERRNYGYTF.

The CDR3 protein is CASSLAGGSTDTQYF. CDR3 nucleotides: TGTGCCAGCAGCTTGGCGGGGGGTAGCACAGATACGCAGTATTTT. The genes are TRBV5-6 and TRBJ2-3, with TRBD2 identical over 7 bases. The V and J ends lost 0 bases and 0 bases, in that order; junction bases with no gene match: 1. CDR3 length: 15 residues. Germline V lookup: CDR1 SGHDT, CDR2 YYEEEE.